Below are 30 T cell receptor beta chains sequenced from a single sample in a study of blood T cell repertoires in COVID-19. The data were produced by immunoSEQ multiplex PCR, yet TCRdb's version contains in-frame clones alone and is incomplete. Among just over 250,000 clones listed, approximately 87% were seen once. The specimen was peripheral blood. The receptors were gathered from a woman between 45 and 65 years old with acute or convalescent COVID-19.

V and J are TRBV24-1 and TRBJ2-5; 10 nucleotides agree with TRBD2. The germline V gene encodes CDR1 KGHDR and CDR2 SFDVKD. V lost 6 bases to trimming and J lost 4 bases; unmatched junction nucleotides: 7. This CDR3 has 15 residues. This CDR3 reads CATSSSGRWRETQYF. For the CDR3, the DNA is TGTGCCACCAGTTCTAGCGGGAGATGGCGAGAGACCCAGTACTTC.

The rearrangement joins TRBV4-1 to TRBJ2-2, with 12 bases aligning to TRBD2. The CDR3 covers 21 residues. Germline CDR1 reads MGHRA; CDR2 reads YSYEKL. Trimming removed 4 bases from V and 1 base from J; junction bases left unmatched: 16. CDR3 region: CASSPRIWTSGITMNTGELFF. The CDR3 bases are TGCGCCAGCAGCCCGCGAATTTGGACTAGCGGGATTACAATGAACACCGGGGAGCTGTTTTTT.

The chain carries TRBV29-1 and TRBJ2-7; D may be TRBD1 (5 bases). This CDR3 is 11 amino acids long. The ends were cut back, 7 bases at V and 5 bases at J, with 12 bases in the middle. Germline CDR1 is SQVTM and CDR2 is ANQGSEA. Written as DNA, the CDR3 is TGCAGCGGGATTCAGGGTAACGAGCAGTACTTC. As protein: CSGIQGNEQYF.

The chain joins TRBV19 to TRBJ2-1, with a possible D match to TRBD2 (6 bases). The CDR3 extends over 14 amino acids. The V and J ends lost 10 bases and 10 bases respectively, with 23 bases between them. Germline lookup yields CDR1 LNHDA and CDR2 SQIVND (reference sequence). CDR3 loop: CATSDGGTAREQFF. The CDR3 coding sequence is TGTGCCACCTCCGACGGAGGGACCGCTAGGGAGCAGTTCTTC.

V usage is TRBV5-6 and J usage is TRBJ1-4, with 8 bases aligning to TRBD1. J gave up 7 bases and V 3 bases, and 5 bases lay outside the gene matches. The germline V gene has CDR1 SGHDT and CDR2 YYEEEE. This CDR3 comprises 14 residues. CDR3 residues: CASSWPGGREKLFF. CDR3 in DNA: TGTGCCAGCAGCTGGCCAGGGGGCCGTGAAAAACTGTTTTTT.

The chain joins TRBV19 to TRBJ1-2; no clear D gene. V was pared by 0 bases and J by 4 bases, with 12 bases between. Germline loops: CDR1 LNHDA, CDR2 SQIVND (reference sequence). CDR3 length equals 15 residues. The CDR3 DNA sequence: TGTGCCAGTAGTATAGATCTGGAGGTTATCTATGGCTACACCTTC. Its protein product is CASSIDLEVIYGYTF.

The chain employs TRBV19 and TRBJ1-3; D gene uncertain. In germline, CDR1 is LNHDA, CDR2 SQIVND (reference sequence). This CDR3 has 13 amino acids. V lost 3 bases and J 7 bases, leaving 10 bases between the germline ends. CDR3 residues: CASSIEAWNTIYF. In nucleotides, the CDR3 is TGTGCCAGTAGTATTGAGGCTTGGAACACCATATATTTT.

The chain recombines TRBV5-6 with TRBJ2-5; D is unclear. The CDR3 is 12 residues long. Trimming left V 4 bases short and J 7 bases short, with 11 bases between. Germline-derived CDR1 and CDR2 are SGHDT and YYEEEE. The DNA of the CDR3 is TGTGCCAGCAGCGCCGGCCCGGGGACCCAGTACTTC. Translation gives CASSAGPGTQYF.

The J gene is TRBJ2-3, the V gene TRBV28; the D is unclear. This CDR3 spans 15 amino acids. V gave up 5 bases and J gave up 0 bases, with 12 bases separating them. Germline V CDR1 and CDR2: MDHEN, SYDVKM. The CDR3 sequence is CASSPPLSSTDTQYF. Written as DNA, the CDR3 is TGTGCCAGCAGTCCTCCGCTATCTAGCACAGATACGCAGTATTTT.

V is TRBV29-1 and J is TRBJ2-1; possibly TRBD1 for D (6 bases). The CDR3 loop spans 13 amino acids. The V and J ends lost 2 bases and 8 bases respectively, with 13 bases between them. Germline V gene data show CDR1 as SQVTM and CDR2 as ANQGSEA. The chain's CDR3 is CSVELGARDEQFF. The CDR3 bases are TGCAGCGTTGAACTGGGGGCGCGAGATGAGCAGTTCTTC.

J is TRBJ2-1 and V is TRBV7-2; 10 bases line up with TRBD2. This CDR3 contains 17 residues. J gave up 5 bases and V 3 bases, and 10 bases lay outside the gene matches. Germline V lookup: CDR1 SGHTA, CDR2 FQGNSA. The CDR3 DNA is TGTGCCAGCAGCTTCAGCTCGATTAGCGGGAGGAACAATGAGCAGTTCTTC. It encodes CASSFSSISGRNNEQFF.

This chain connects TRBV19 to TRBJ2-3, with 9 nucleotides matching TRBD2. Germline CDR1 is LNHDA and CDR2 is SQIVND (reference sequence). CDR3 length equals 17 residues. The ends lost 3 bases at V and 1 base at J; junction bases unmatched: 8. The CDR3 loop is CASSIGTAGGRTDTQYF. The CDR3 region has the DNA TGTGCCAGTAGTATCGGTACAGCGGGAGGACGCACAGATACGCAGTATTTT. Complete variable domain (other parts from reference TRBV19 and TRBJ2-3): DGGITQSPKYLFRKEGQNVTLSCEQNLNHDAMYWYRQDPGQGLRLIYYSQIVNDFQKGDIAEGYSVSREKKESFPLTVTSAQKNPTAFYLCASSIGTAGGRTDTQYFGPGTRLTVL.

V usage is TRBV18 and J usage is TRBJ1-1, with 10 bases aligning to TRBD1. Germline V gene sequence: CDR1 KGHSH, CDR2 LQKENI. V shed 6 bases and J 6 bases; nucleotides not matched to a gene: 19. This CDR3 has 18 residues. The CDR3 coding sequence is TGTGCCAGCTCCCCCCGGGGACAGGGGTTCCTCTCGACAGCTGAAGCTTTCTTT. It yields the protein CASSPRGQGFLSTAEAFF.

CDR3 nucleotide sequence: TGTGCCAGCAGCCCGGGGGTTCTCGAGCAGTACTTC. Protein sequence: CASSPGVLEQYF. The chain carries TRBV7-8 and TRBJ2-7, with D perhaps matching TRBD2 (6 bases). V gave up 5 bases and J gave up 6 bases, with 11 bases separating them. The CDR3 covers 12 residues. Looked up from germline, CDR1 is SGHVS and CDR2 is FQNEAQ. Based on the CDR3 plus reference TRBV7-8 and TRBJ2-7, the full variable domain is GAGVSQSPRYKVAKRGQDVALRCDPISGHVSLFWYQQALGQGPEFLTYFQNEAQLDKSGLPSDRFFAERPEGSVSTLKIQRTQQEDSAVYLCASSPGVLEQYFGPGTRLTVT.

This CDR3 reads CASSPDARNEKLFF. DNA of the CDR3: TGCGCCAGCAGCCCGGATGCCAGGAATGAAAAACTGTTTTTT. J is TRBJ1-4 and V is TRBV4-1; D unclear. This CDR3 has 14 amino acids. CDR1 and CDR2 from the germline V gene are MGHRA and YSYEKL. Trimming stripped 4 bases from V and 5 bases from J, with 11 bases between.

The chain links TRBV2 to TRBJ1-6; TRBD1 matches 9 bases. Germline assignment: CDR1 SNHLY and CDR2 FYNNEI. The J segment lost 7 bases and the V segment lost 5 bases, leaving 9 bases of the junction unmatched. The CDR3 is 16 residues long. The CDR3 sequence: CASSIPGTGRNSPLHF. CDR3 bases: TGTGCCAGCAGTATACCCGGGACAGGGCGGAATTCACCCCTCCACTTT.

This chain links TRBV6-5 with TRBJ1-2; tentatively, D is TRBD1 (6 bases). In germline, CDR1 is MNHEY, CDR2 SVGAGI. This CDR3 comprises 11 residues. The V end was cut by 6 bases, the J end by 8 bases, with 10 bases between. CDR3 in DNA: TGTGCCAGCAGACAGGGTTACGGCTACACCTTC. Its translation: CASRQGYGYTF.

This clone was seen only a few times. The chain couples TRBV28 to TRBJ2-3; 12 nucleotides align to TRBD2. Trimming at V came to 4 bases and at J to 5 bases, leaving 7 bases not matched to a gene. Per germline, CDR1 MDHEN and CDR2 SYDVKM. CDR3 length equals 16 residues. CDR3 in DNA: TGTGCCAGCAGTTCCCCAGAGGGACTAGCGGGAGATACGCAGTATTTT. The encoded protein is CASSSPEGLAGDTQYF.

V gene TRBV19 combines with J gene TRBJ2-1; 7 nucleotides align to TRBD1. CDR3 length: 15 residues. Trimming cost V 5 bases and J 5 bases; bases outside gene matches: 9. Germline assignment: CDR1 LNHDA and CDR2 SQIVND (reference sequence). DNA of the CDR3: TGTGCCAGTAGTGCGCGTACAGGGGCGGACAATGAGCAGTTCTTC. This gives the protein CASSARTGADNEQFF.

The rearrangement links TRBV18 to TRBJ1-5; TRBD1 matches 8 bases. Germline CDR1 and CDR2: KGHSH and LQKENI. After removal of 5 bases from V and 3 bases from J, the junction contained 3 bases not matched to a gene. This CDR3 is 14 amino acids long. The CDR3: CASSGQGNNQPQHF. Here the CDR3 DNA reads TGTGCCAGCTCAGGACAGGGTAACAATCAGCCCCAGCATTTT.

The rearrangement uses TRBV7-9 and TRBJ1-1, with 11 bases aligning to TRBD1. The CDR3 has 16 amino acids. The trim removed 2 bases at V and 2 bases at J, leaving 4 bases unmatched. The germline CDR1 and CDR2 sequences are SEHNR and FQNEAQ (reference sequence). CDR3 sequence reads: CASSLTGTGGNTEAFF. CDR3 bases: TGTGCCAGCAGCTTAACCGGGACAGGGGGAAACACTGAAGCTTTCTTT.

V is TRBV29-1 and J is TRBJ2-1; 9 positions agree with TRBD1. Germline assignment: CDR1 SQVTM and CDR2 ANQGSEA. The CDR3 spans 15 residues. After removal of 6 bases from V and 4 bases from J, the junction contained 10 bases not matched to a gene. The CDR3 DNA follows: TGCAGCGTCCGAGGCGGGACAGGGTCTTACAATGAGCAGTTCTTC. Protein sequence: CSVRGGTGSYNEQFF.

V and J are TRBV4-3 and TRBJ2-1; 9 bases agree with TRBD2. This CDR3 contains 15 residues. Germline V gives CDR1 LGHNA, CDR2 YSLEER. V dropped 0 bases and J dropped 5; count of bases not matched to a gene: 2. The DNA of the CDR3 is TGCGCCAGCAGCCAAGATTTAGCGGGAGACAATGAGCAGTTCTTC. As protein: CASSQDLAGDNEQFF.

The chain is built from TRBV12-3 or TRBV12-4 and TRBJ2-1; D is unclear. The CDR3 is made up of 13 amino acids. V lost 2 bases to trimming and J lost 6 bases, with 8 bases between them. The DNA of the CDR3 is TGTGCCAGCAGTTTAAGACTGGCCAATGAGCAGTTCTTC. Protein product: CASSLRLANEQFF.

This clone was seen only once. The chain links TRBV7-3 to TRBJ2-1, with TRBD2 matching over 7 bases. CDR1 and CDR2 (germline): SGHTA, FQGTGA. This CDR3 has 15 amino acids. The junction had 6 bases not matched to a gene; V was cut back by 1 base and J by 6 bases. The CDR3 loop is CASSLSSGLSNEQFF. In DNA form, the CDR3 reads TGTGCCAGCAGCTTAAGTTCGGGACTATCCAATGAGCAGTTCTTC.

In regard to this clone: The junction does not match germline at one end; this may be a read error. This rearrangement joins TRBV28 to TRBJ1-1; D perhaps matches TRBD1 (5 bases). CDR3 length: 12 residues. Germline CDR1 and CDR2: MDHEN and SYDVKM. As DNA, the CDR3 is TGTGCCAGCAGTTGGACACCCTCTGACGCTTTCTTT. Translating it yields CASSWTPSDAFF. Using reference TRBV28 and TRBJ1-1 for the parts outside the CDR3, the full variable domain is DVKVTQSSRYLVKRTGEKVFLECVQDMDHENMFWYRQDPGLGLRLIYFSYDVKMKEKGDIPEGYSVSREKKERFSLILESASTNQTSMYLCASSWTPSDAFFGQGTRLTVV.

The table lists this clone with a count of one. The DNA of the CDR3 is TGCGCCAGCAGCCCCGGGACAGGGAGGGGCGCTGAAGCTTTCTTT. Amino acids: CASSPGTGRGAEAFF. This rearrangement joins TRBV5-1 to TRBJ1-1, with 9 bases that match TRBD1. This CDR3 is 15 amino acids long. Germline V gives CDR1 SGHRS, CDR2 YFSETQ. Trimming at V came to 4 bases and at J to 6 bases, leaving 10 bases not matched to a gene.

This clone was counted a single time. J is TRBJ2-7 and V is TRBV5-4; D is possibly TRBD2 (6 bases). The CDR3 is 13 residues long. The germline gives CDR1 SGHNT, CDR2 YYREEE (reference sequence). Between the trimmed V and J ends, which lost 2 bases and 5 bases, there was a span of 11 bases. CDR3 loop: CASSFGTFNEQYF. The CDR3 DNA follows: TGTGCCAGCAGCTTTGGGACTTTCAACGAGCAGTACTTC.

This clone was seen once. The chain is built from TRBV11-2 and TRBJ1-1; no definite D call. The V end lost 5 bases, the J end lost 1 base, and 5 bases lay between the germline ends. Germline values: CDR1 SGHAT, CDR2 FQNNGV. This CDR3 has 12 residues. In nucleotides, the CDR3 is TGTGCCAGCAGCCCGGGGAACACTGAAGCTTTCTTT. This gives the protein CASSPGNTEAFF. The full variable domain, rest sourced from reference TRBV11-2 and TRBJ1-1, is EAGVAQSPRYKIIEKRQSVAFWCNPISGHATLYWYQQILGQGPKLLIQFQNNGVVDDSQLPKDRFSAERLKGVDSTLKIQPAKLEDSAVYLCASSPGNTEAFFGQGTRLTVV.

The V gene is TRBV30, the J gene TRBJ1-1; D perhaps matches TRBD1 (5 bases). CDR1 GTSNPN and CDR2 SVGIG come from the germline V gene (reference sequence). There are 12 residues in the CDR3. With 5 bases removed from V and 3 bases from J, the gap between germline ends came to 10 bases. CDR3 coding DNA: TGTGCCTGGGCGACAGCTTACACTGAAGCTTTCTTT. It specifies CAWATAYTEAFF.